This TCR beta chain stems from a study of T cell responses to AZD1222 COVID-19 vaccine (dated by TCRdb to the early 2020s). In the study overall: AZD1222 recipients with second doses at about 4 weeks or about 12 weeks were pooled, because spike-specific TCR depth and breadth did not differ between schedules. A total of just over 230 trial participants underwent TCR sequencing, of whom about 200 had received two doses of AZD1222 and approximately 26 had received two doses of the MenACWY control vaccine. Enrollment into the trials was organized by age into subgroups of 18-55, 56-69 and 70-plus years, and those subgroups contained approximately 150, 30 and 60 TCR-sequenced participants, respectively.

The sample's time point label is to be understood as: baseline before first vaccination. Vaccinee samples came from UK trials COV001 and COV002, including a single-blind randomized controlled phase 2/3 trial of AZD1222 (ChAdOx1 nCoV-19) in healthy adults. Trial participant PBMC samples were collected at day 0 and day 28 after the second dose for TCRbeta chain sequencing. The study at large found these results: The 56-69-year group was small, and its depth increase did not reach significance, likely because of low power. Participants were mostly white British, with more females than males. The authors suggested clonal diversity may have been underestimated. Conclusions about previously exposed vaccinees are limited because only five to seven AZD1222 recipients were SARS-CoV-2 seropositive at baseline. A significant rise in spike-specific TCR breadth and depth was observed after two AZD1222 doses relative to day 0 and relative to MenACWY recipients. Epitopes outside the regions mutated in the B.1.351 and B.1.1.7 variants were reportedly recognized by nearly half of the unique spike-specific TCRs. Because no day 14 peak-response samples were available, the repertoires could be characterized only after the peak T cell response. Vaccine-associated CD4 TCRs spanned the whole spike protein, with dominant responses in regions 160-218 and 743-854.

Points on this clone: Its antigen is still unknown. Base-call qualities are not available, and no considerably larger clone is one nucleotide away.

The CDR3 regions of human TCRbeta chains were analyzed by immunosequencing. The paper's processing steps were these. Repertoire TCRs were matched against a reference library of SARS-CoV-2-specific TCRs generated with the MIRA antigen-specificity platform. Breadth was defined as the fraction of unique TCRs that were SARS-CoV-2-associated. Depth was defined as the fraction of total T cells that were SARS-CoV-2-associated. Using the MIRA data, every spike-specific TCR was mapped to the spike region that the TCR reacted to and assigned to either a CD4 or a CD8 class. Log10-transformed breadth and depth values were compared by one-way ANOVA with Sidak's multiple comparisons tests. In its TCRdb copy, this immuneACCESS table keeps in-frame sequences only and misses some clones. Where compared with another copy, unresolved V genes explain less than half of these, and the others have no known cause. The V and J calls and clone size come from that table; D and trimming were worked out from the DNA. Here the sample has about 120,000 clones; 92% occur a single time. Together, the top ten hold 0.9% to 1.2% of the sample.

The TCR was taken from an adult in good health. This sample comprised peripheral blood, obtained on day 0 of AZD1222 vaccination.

The DNA sequence follows: TGCGCCAGCAGCTTGATCGGCCATGGCTACACCTTC. Protein translation: CASSLIGHGYTF. The sequence is built from TRBV5-1 and TRBJ1-2; the D gene remains uncertain. The germline V gene sets CDR1 to SGHRS and CDR2 to YFSETQ. Deletion took 1 base off V and 6 bases off J, with a span of 7 bases between the germline ends. From the cysteine through the phenylalanine, the CDR3 covers 12 amino acids. Left in the record is the CDR3 DNA by itself, 36 bases read in frame from the first base.